This is a list of T cell receptor beta chains from one sample in a study of brain T cells in children with intractable seizures. Using immunoSEQ multiplex PCR, the repertoire was profiled, and TCRdb retains in-frame clones only, with some absent. The table lists thousands of clones, just over 90% of them singletons. The starting material was resected brain tissue, obtained at surgery. The source is a boy in the first two years of life with focal cortical dysplasia and intractable seizures. CDR3s include the opening cysteine and the closing phenylalanine or tryptophan. D genes are given only for firm matches. The listing skips clone size in some rows; elsewhere it reads once, few, many or a size class.

d_call	clone_size	v_call	cdr3_length	j_call	cdr3_nt	cdr3_aa
-	few	TRBV3-1/TRBV3-2	15	TRBJ1-6	TGTGCCAGCAGCCAAGGTCAACAGGATAATTCACCCCTCCACTTT	CASSQGQQDNSPLHF
-	-	TRBV4-1	15	TRBJ2-7	TGCGCCAGCAGCCAAGTTCCCGGCAGCTTTTACGAGCAGTACTTC	CASSQVPGSFYEQYF
-	-	TRBV27	14	TRBJ1-3	TGTGCCAGCACACAGACACAGGGATTTCACACCATATATTTT	CASTQTQGFHTIYF
-	-	TRBV7-9	15	TRBJ1-2	TGTGCCAGCAGCTTAGCCGGGACCCCCAACTATGGCTACACCTTC	CASSLAGTPNYGYTF
-	-	TRBV6-1	11	TRBJ1-1	TGTGCCAGCAGTGAAGCGAATGAAGCTTTCTTT	CASSEANEAFF
-	few	TRBV10-1	15	TRBJ1-6	TGCGCCAGCAGTGTCCGGGACGGCCATAATTCACCCCTCCACTTT	CASSVRDGHNSPLHF
-	-	TRBV5-5	14	TRBJ1-5	TGTGCCAGCAGACCAGGAGTGGGCAATCAGCCCCAGCATTTT	CASRPGVGNQPQHF
TRBD1	few	TRBV5-1	13	TRBJ2-1	TGCGCCAGCAGCTTGTTACAGGGGAATGAGCAGTTCTTC	CASSLLQGNEQFF
-	-	TRBV6-6	14	TRBJ2-7	TGTGCCAGCAGTTACAGCACTCTGAACGGGGAGCAGTACTTC	CASSYSTLNGEQYF
TRBD1	-	TRBV4-1	12	TRBJ2-7	TGCGCCAGCAGCCAAACAGGGGGCGAGCAGTACTTC	CASSQTGGEQYF
-	-	TRBV29-1	12	TRBJ2-7	TGCAGCGTTGAAATCCACCCCTACGAGCAGTACTTC	CSVEIHPYEQYF
-	-	TRBV4-1	17	TRBJ2-5	TGCGCCAGCAGCCAAGATCTACCGGGGACTTGGGGAGAGACCCAGTACTTC	CASSQDLPGTWGETQYF
-	-	TRBV28	18	TRBJ2-6	TGTGCCAGCAGTAACCCGGGACCCCTGCAATCTGGGGCCAACGTCCTGACTTTC	CASSNPGPLQSGANVLTF
TRBD2	-	TRBV5-8	19	TRBJ2-2	TGTGCCAGCAGCCCATTCGGACTAGCGGGGGGCACGAACACCGGGGAGCTGTTTTTT	CASSPFGLAGGTNTGELFF
-	-	TRBV7-2	15	TRBJ1-2	TGTGCCAGCAGTTTTCTCACGGGGGCGGATTATGGCTACACCTTC	CASSFLTGADYGYTF
-	-	TRBV2	15	TRBJ2-2	TGTGCCAGCAGTGTGACTAGTTTTGACACCGGGGAGCTGTTTTTT	CASSVTSFDTGELFF
-	-	TRBV5-8	12	TRBJ2-7	TGTGCCAGCACCCCCCCCGGCTACGAGCAGTACTTC	CASTPPGYEQYF
TRBD2	-	TRBV5-1	15	TRBJ2-1	TGCGCCAGCAGCGGACCCGGGACTAGGGGCAATGAGCAGTTCTTC	CASSGPGTRGNEQFF